Listed below are T cell receptor beta chains from one sample, sequenced in a study of T cells in Graves' hyperthyroidism and ophthalmopathy. TCRdb re-called the multiplex PCR reads through MiXCR, storing one row per CDR3 protein. This table has hundreds of thousands of distinct CDR3 sequences, roughly 14% appearing once. Sequencing was performed on blood. Every receptor here comes from a woman between 35 and 50 years old with Graves' ophthalmopathy. Both conserved end residues are part of each CDR3. The D gene is left open where the match is weak. The size of a clone is reported for some rows only, either as once, few or many, or as a class for expanded clones.

j_call: TRBJ2-5; clone_size: .; d_call: TRBD1; v_call: TRBV28; cdr3_nt: TGTGCCAGCAGTGGCCCCGGAGACAGGGATGAAGAGACCCAGTACTTC; cdr3_aa: CASSGPGDRDEETQYF
j_call: TRBJ2-7; clone_size: many; d_call: TRBD2; v_call: TRBV20-1; cdr3_nt: TGCAGTGCTAGAGAGGCTAGCGGGAGGCCCTACGAGCAGTACTTC; cdr3_aa: CSAREASGRPYEQYF
j_call: TRBJ2-5; clone_size: many; d_call: .; v_call: TRBV7-2; cdr3_nt: TGTGCCAGCAGCTTGGGAGGAAGGTTTATCCTGTACCAAGAGACCCAGTACTTC; cdr3_aa: CASSLGGRFILYQETQYF
j_call: TRBJ2-3; clone_size: .; d_call: TRBD2; v_call: TRBV10-3; cdr3_nt: TGTGCCATCACTAGCGGGAGCACAGATACGCAGTATTTT; cdr3_aa: CAITSGSTDTQYF
j_call: TRBJ1-1; clone_size: .; d_call: .; v_call: TRBV6-5; cdr3_nt: TGTGCCAGCAGTTATTTCGACACGAACACTGAAGCTTTCTTT; cdr3_aa: CASSYFDTNTEAFF
j_call: TRBJ1-3; clone_size: .; d_call: TRBD1; v_call: TRBV6-1; cdr3_nt: TGTGCCAGCAGCCCCCTCTGGACAGGTCGAGGAAACACCATATATTTT; cdr3_aa: CASSPLWTGRGNTIYF
j_call: TRBJ2-7; clone_size: .; d_call: TRBD2; v_call: TRBV7-8; cdr3_nt: TGTGCCAGCAGCTTATTCCCTAGCGGCTCCTACGAGCAGTACTTC; cdr3_aa: CASSLFPSGSYEQYF
j_call: TRBJ2-5; clone_size: many; d_call: TRBD1; v_call: TRBV28; cdr3_nt: TGTGCCAGTGGTCAATCTCGGACAGGTCGAGAGACCCAGTACTTC; cdr3_aa: CASGQSRTGRETQYF
j_call: TRBJ1-2; clone_size: .; d_call: .; v_call: TRBV12-3/TRBV12-4; cdr3_nt: TGTGCCAGCAGTTTAGTACAGGGATACTATGGCTACACCTTC; cdr3_aa: CASSLVQGYYGYTF
j_call: TRBJ1-2; clone_size: many; d_call: .; v_call: TRBV20-1; cdr3_nt: TGCAGTGCTAGCGCCAGGGAGAACTATGGCTACACCTTC; cdr3_aa: CSASARENYGYTF
j_call: TRBJ2-1; clone_size: many; d_call: TRBD2; v_call: TRBV27; cdr3_nt: TGTGCCAGCAGTTTCGTGGCTAGCGGGAGTTCGGGTCAGTTCTTC; cdr3_aa: CASSFVASGSSGQFF
j_call: TRBJ1-1; clone_size: many; d_call: .; v_call: TRBV28; cdr3_nt: TGTGCCAGCAGCCCACGAGGGACTGAAGCTTTCTTT; cdr3_aa: CASSPRGTEAFF
j_call: TRBJ2-5; clone_size: many; d_call: .; v_call: TRBV12-3/TRBV12-4; cdr3_nt: TGTGCCAGCAGTTTAGGATCGAAAGAGACCCAGTACTTC; cdr3_aa: CASSLGSKETQYF
j_call: TRBJ1-1; clone_size: .; d_call: .; v_call: TRBV6-1; cdr3_nt: TGTGCCAGCAGGCCTTTCCAGGGGATGAACACTGAAGCTTTCTTT; cdr3_aa: CASRPFQGMNTEAFF
j_call: TRBJ1-1; clone_size: many; d_call: TRBD1; v_call: TRBV30; cdr3_nt: TGTGCCTGGAGTCGGACAGGGGACACTGAAGCTTTCTTT; cdr3_aa: CAWSRTGDTEAFF
j_call: TRBJ1-5; clone_size: few; d_call: TRBD1; v_call: TRBV19; cdr3_nt: TGTGCCAGTCAGGACAGGGGGCTGGTGGGCAATCAGCCCCAGCATTTT; cdr3_aa: CASQDRGLVGNQPQHF
j_call: TRBJ2-3; clone_size: .; d_call: TRBD2; v_call: TRBV12-3/TRBV12-4; cdr3_nt: TGTGCCAGCAGCTCTAGCGGGAGGGCAGATACGCAGTATTTT; cdr3_aa: CASSSSGRADTQYF
j_call: TRBJ1-2; clone_size: .; d_call: .; v_call: TRBV12-3/TRBV12-4; cdr3_nt: TGTGCCAGCAGTGCCCTTCAGGTCAGCCGAGGCTACACCTTC; cdr3_aa: CASSALQVSRGYTF
j_call: TRBJ1-1; clone_size: few; d_call: .; v_call: TRBV20-1; cdr3_nt: TGCAGTGCTAGAGATCTCGATCGGGCAATCAGAAACACTGAAGCTTTCTTT; cdr3_aa: CSARDLDRAIRNTEAFF
j_call: TRBJ2-7; clone_size: many; d_call: .; v_call: TRBV7-2; cdr3_nt: TGTGCCAGCAGCTTAGGAAACCTCCCCGGGGACGAGCAGTACTTC; cdr3_aa: CASSLGNLPGDEQYF
j_call: TRBJ2-7; clone_size: many; d_call: .; v_call: TRBV12-3/TRBV12-4; cdr3_nt: TGTGCCAGCAGACGGGGACTTTACGAGCAGTACTTC; cdr3_aa: CASRRGLYEQYF
j_call: TRBJ1-2; clone_size: many; d_call: .; v_call: TRBV19; cdr3_nt: TGTGCCAGTACCCCGCGCAGGTCCTATGGCTACACCTTC; cdr3_aa: CASTPRRSYGYTF
j_call: TRBJ1-2; clone_size: many; d_call: .; v_call: TRBV20-1; cdr3_nt: TGCAGTGCTAGAGGACGGTTCTATGGCTACACCTTC; cdr3_aa: CSARGRFYGYTF
j_call: TRBJ1-1; clone_size: many; d_call: .; v_call: TRBV19; cdr3_nt: TGTGCCAGTAGTATAGTGGCGAGTGAAGCTTTCTTT; cdr3_aa: CASSIVASEAFF
j_call: TRBJ2-7; clone_size: few; d_call: .; v_call: TRBV28; cdr3_nt: TGTGCCAGCAGTCCCCGGGATCACTCCTACGAGCAGTACTTC; cdr3_aa: CASSPRDHSYEQYF
j_call: TRBJ2-4; clone_size: many; d_call: TRBD1; v_call: TRBV7-2; cdr3_nt: TGTGCCAGCAGCTTAGTGGCCGGGACAGAAAACATTCAGTACTTC; cdr3_aa: CASSLVAGTENIQYF
j_call: TRBJ2-5; clone_size: few; d_call: .; v_call: TRBV19; cdr3_nt: TGTGCCAGTACTCTTAACAGCCTAGCGTTGGAGACCCAGTACTTC; cdr3_aa: CASTLNSLALETQYF
j_call: TRBJ1-5; clone_size: many; d_call: .; v_call: TRBV7-2; cdr3_nt: TGTGCCAGCAGCCGCCAGCTATCAAAGGAAATCCGGCATTTT; cdr3_aa: CASSRQLSKEIRHF
j_call: TRBJ1-2; clone_size: few; d_call: .; v_call: TRBV4-3; cdr3_nt: TGCGCCAGCAGCCAAGACAAGATTGGCAGGGTTGGCTACACCTTC; cdr3_aa: CASSQDKIGRVGYTF
j_call: TRBJ1-1; clone_size: .; d_call: .; v_call: TRBV28; cdr3_nt: TGTGCCAGCAGTTGGGGAACCCTTGAAGCTTTCTTT; cdr3_aa: CASSWGTLEAFF
j_call: TRBJ2-7; clone_size: .; d_call: .; v_call: TRBV12-3/TRBV12-4; cdr3_nt: TGTGCCAGCAGCCAAGCCGAAACCTACGAGCAGTACTTC; cdr3_aa: CASSQAETYEQYF
j_call: TRBJ2-7; clone_size: many; d_call: .; v_call: TRBV6-5; cdr3_nt: TGTGCCAGCAGTTACGGGAGACGGGCAGCAACCCCCTACGAGCAGTACTTC; cdr3_aa: CASSYGRRAATPYEQYF
j_call: TRBJ2-5; clone_size: many; d_call: TRBD1; v_call: TRBV10-3; cdr3_nt: TGTGCCATCAGGGGGCCCGGGACAGGGGGAGGAGAGACCCAGTACTTC; cdr3_aa: CAIRGPGTGGGETQYF
j_call: TRBJ2-1; clone_size: .; d_call: TRBD2; v_call: TRBV4-2; cdr3_nt: TGTGCCAGCAGCCACCTCCTAGCGGGACCCAATGAGCAGTTCTTC; cdr3_aa: CASSHLLAGPNEQFF
j_call: TRBJ1-6; clone_size: .; d_call: .; v_call: TRBV7-9; cdr3_nt: TGTGCCAGCAGCTTAGCCCCGTTTGTGTCCCTCCACTTT; cdr3_aa: CASSLAPFVSLHF
j_call: TRBJ2-7; clone_size: many; d_call: .; v_call: TRBV7-2; cdr3_nt: TGTGCCAGCAGCCTCTTCGGCGCCAACCCCTCCTACGAGCAGTACTTC; cdr3_aa: CASSLFGANPSYEQYF
j_call: TRBJ2-7; clone_size: .; d_call: .; v_call: TRBV12-3/TRBV12-4; cdr3_nt: TGTGCCAGCAGTTTCCGACAGGCTACTTCCTACGAGCAGTACTTC; cdr3_aa: CASSFRQATSYEQYF
j_call: TRBJ2-7; clone_size: few; d_call: .; v_call: TRBV29-1; cdr3_nt: TGCAGCGTTGAAGATTTCCAGGGGAACGAGCAGTACTTC; cdr3_aa: CSVEDFQGNEQYF
j_call: TRBJ2-5; clone_size: many; d_call: .; v_call: TRBV11-2; cdr3_nt: TGTGCCAGCAACGGACCTAAAGAGACCCAGTACTTC; cdr3_aa: CASNGPKETQYF
j_call: TRBJ2-7; clone_size: many; d_call: .; v_call: TRBV6-2/TRBV6-3; cdr3_nt: TGTGCCAGCAGTTACTCGAGGTCTCAGCGCCGCTCCTACGAGCAGTACTTC; cdr3_aa: CASSYSRSQRRSYEQYF
j_call: TRBJ2-7; clone_size: many; d_call: .; v_call: TRBV20-1; cdr3_nt: TGCAGTGCTAGGGACAGCTCCTACGAGCAGTACTTC; cdr3_aa: CSARDSSYEQYF
j_call: TRBJ1-5; clone_size: many; d_call: TRBD1; v_call: TRBV28; cdr3_nt: TGTGCCAGCAGTCCCCTGGGGCAGGGGGCGGTTCAGCCCCAGCATTTT; cdr3_aa: CASSPLGQGAVQPQHF
j_call: TRBJ2-1; clone_size: many; d_call: TRBD2; v_call: TRBV6-2/TRBV6-3; cdr3_nt: TGTGCCAGCAGTTACGGCGGGAGTTCTGTCGATGAGCAGTTCTTC; cdr3_aa: CASSYGGSSVDEQFF
j_call: TRBJ1-2; clone_size: many; d_call: .; v_call: TRBV27; cdr3_nt: TGTGCCAGCAGTTTATCCGGGGCAAGGGGCTACACCTTC; cdr3_aa: CASSLSGARGYTF
j_call: TRBJ1-1; clone_size: few; d_call: TRBD1; v_call: TRBV28; cdr3_nt: TGTGCCAGCACCAGGGGGGGGGTCACTGAAGCTTTCTTT; cdr3_aa: CASTRGGVTEAFF
j_call: TRBJ1-1; clone_size: .; d_call: .; v_call: TRBV12-3/TRBV12-4; cdr3_nt: TGTGCCAGCAGTTTATTTCAGGGGACTGAAGCTTTCTTT; cdr3_aa: CASSLFQGTEAFF